Shown below are 8 T cell receptor beta chains from a single sample sequenced in a study of cytomegalovirus exposure and HLA in healthy donors. A multiplex PCR was run with 60 Vbeta primers and 13 Jbeta primers. The assay was immunoSEQ multiplex PCR, and TCRdb's table has in-frame clones only and misses some. The sample lists fewer than 200,000 clones; approximately 80% were seen once. Sequencing input: PBMCs. Receptors originate from a young man in good health and CMV-seropositive.

The V and J genes are TRBV18 and TRBJ2-5; 8 nucleotides match TRBD1. This CDR3 spans 14 amino acids. The V segment lost 3 bases and the J segment 4 bases; nucleotides outside the gene matches: 4. Germline CDR1 reads KGHSH; CDR2 reads LQKENI. CDR3 nucleotide sequence: TGTGCCAGCTCACCCCGGCAGGGGGCAGAGACCCAGTACTTC. Translating gives CASSPRQGAETQYF.

The chain is built from TRBV11-2 and TRBJ2-7; 10 positions match TRBD2. The CDR3 spans 14 residues. In germline, CDR1 is SGHAT, CDR2 FQNNGV. Losses at the gene ends were 2 bases for V and 7 bases for J; bases not matched to a gene: 5. Written as DNA, the CDR3 is TGTGCCAGCAGCTTACTAGCGGGAGCTGGGGAGCAGTACTTC. This gives the protein CASSLLAGAGEQYF.

This clone has just one count. V usage is TRBV4-3 and J usage is TRBJ1-1, with a tentative D call TRBD1 (5 bases). Germline CDR1 reads LGHNA; CDR2 reads YSLEER. V gave up 4 bases and J gave up 4 bases, with 13 bases separating them. CDR3 length equals 14 residues. In DNA, the CDR3 is TGCGCCAGCAGCCCAGATCTCGGGGGCACTGAAGCTTTCTTT. Protein sequence: CASSPDLGGTEAFF.

V gene TRBV19 combines with J gene TRBJ2-2, with D maybe TRBD2 (5 bases). The germline CDR1 and CDR2 sequences are LNHDA and SQIVND (reference sequence). V shed 7 bases and J shed 6 bases, with 21 bases lying between them. CDR3 length equals 16 residues. In DNA, the CDR3 is TGTGCCAGTACCCTCCGAGGGAGAAGTACTTCCGGGGAGCTGTTTTTT. Translating it yields CASTLRGRSTSGELFF.

The CDR3: CASSEYRGPRQPQHF. The CDR3 bases are TGTGCCAGCAGTGAATACAGGGGGCCTCGTCAGCCCCAGCATTTT. J is TRBJ1-5 and V is TRBV2; TRBD1 matches at 9 bases. CDR3 length equals 15 residues. Germline CDR1 is SNHLY and CDR2 is FYNNEI. Losses at the gene ends were 2 bases for V and 6 bases for J; bases not matched to a gene: 5.

The rearrangement joins TRBV7-9 to TRBJ2-5; no firm D call. Trimming stripped 5 bases from V and 0 bases from J, with 4 bases between. Germline loops: CDR1 SEHNR, CDR2 FQNEAQ (reference sequence). The CDR3 contains 12 residues. This CDR3 reads CASSQNQETQYF. CDR3 sequence (DNA): TGTGCCAGCAGCCAAAACCAAGAGACCCAGTACTTC.

Of note for this clone: Sequence at one end of the junction differs from germline and may be a read error. The chain has TRBV6-1 and TRBJ2-7, with D perhaps TRBD1 (5 bases). The CDR3 consists of 14 residues. From germline, CDR1 is MNHNS and CDR2 SASEGT. CDR3 sequence reads: CASTSGLSSYGQYF. CDR3 nucleotide sequence: TGTGCCAGCACGTCAGGGTTAAGCTCCTACGGGCAGTACTTC.

The chain is built from TRBV19 and TRBJ1-2; 9 bases line up with TRBD1. CDR1 is LNHDA, CDR2 SQIVND, per germline (reference sequence). J was trimmed by 7 bases and V by 4 bases; bases with no gene match: 7. The CDR3 totals 14 residues. CDR3 in DNA: TGTGCCAGTAGTAGCCCGGGACAGGGAAGTGGCTACACCTTC. Translated, it gives CASSSPGQGSGYTF.